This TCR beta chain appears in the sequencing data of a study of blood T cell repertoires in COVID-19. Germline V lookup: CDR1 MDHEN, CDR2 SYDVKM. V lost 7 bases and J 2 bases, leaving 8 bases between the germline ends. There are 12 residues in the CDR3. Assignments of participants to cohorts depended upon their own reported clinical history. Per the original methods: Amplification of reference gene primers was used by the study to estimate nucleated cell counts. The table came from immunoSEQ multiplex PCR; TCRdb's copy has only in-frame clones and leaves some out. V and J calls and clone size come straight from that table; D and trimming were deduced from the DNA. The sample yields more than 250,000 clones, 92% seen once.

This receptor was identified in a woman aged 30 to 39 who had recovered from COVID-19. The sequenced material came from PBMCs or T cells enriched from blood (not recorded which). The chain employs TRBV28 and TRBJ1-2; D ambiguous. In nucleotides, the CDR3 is TGTGCCAGCAAGAACTCGAACTATGGCTACACCTTC. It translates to CASKNSNYGYTF.